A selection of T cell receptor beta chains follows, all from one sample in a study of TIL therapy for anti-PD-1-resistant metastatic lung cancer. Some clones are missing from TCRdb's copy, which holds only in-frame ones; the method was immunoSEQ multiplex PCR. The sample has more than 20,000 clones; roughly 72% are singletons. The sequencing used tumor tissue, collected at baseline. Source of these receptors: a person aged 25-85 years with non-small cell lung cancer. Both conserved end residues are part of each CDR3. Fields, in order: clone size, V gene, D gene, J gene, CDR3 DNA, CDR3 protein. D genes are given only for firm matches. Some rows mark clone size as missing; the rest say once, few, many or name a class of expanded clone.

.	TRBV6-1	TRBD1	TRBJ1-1	TGTGCCAGCAGAACCACAGGGGTGAACACTGAAGCTTTCTTT	CASRTTGVNTEAFF
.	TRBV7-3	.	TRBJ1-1	TGTGCCAGCAGCTTAACGACGGTACACGGGACTGAAGCTTTCTTT	CASSLTTVHGTEAFF
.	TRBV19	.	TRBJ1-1	TGTGCCAGTAGTCCAGTCCTAAACACTGAAGCTTTCTTT	CASSPVLNTEAFF
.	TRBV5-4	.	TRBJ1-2	TGTGCCAGCAGCTTGGGGAAACAGGGCTATGGCTACACCTTC	CASSLGKQGYGYTF
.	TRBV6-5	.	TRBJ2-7	TGTGCCAGCAGTTTCCGGGGGGCGAACGAGCAGTACTTC	CASSFRGANEQYF
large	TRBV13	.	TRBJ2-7	TGTGCCAGCAGCTTAGGCCTCGGCTACGAGCAGTACTTC	CASSLGLGYEQYF
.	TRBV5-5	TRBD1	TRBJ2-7	TGTGCCAGCAGCTCGAAGGGGGCAGGGAGCTCCTACGAGCAGTACTTC	CASSSKGAGSSYEQYF
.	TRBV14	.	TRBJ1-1	TGTGCCAGCAGCCGGTTCCTGAACACTGAAGCTTTCTTT	CASSRFLNTEAFF
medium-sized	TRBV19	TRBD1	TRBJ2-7	TGTGCCAGCCAGAGACAGGGGGCCTACGAGCAGTACTTC	CASQRQGAYEQYF
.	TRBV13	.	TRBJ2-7	TGTGCCAGCAGCCCACCTTCAGGCCCACTACTCTCCTACGAGCAGTACTTC	CASSPPSGPLLSYEQYF
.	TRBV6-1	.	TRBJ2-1	TGTGCCAGCAGTGAATTCGGCGGGGGCAATTACAATGAGCAGTTCTTC	CASSEFGGGNYNEQFF
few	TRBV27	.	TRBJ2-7	TGTGCCAGCAGTTTATCGGTAGGGCCCGATTACGAGCAGTACTTC	CASSLSVGPDYEQYF
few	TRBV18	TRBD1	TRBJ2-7	TGTGCCAGCTCACCCGCCGGGACAGGGGGCTACGAGCAGTACTTC	CASSPAGTGGYEQYF
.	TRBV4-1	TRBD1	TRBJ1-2	TGCGCCAGCAGCCACCTACAGGGGAGAACTAACTATGGCTACACCTTC	CASSHLQGRTNYGYTF
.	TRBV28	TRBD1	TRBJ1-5	TGTGCCAGCAGGACAGGGTCTCAGCCCCAGCATTTT	CASRTGSQPQHF
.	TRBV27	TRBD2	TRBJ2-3	TGTGCCAGCAGTTTGTGGCGGGGGAGACTTAGCACAGATACGCAGTATTTT	CASSLWRGRLSTDTQYF
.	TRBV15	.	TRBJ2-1	TGTGCCACCAGCAGCCCGGGACACAAGAATCTCGATGAGCAGTTCTTC	CATSSPGHKNLDEQFF
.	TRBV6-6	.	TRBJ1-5	TGTGCCAGCAGCCCCTGGTTAGAATCTCAGCCCCAGCATTTT	CASSPWLESQPQHF
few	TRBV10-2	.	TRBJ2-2	TGCGCCAGCAGTGATCCAGGGCGAGGAACCGGGGAGCTGTTTTTT	CASSDPGRGTGELFF
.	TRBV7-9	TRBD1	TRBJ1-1	TGTGCCAGCAGCTTAGCTCTAACAGGGGTTTCGACTGAAGCTTTCTTT	CASSLALTGVSTEAFF
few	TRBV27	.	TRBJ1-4	TGTGCCAGAATTAAACACGGTGCGGCAACTAATGAAAAACTGTTTTTT	CARIKHGAATNEKLFF
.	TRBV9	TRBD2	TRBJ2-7	TGTGCCAGCAGCCTGACCGGGACTAGCGGGGACTACGAGCAGTACTTC	CASSLTGTSGDYEQYF
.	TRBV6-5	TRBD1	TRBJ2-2	TGTGCCAGCAGTCCCTGGGACAGCAACACCGGGGAGCTGTTTTTT	CASSPWDSNTGELFF
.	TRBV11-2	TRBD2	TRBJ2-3	TGTGCCAGCAGCTTAGTTTCGTCGTATTCTAGCGGGGATACAGATACGCAGTATTTT	CASSLVSSYSSGDTDTQYF
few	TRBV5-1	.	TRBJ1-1	TGCGCCAGCAGCTTGGTCACAGATAGGACTGAAGCTTTCTTT	CASSLVTDRTEAFF
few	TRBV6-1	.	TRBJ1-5	TGTGCCACCGGGACACGGGAATGGCCCCAGCATTTT	CATGTREWPQHF
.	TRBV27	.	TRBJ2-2	TGTGCCAGCAGTCCTCAATTCACCTTGAACACCGGGGAGCTGTTTTTT	CASSPQFTLNTGELFF
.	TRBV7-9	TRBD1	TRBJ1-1	TGTGCCAGCAGCTCGGGGAGGGGGCGTACTGAAGCTTTCTTT	CASSSGRGRTEAFF
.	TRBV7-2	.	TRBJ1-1	TGTGCCAGCAGCCCTCAGGCCGACGGAGGTGAAGCTTTCTTT	CASSPQADGGEAFF
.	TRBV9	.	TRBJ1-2	TGTGCCAGCAGCGCCCGGCAGGGAGCTAACTATGGCTACACCTTC	CASSARQGANYGYTF
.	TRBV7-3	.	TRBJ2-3	TGTGCCAGCAGCTTAACCCCACAGGGAATACCCACAGATACGCAGTATTTT	CASSLTPQGIPTDTQYF
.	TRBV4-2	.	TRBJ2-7	TGTGCCAGCAGCTTGGACTGGGAATACGAGCAGTACTTC	CASSLDWEYEQYF
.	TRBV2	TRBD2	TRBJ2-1	TGTGCCAGCAGAAAACTAGCGGAGTACTACAATGAGCAGTTCTTC	CASRKLAEYYNEQFF
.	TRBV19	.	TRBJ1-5	TGTGCCAGTAGTAATCAGGGTGGCAATCAGCCCCAGCATTTT	CASSNQGGNQPQHF
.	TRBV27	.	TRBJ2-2	TGTGCCAGCAGACACTACAAGGGCCAGGTTTCCCCTCCCGGGGAGCTGTTTTTT	CASRHYKGQVSPPGELFF
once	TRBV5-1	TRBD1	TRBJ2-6	TGCGCCAGCAGCTTCCCCGACAGGGCCCCTGGGGCCAACGTCCTGACTTTC	CASSFPDRAPGANVLTF
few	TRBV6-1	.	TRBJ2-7	TGTGCCAGCAGTGAATATCGAACAGCTTACGAGCAGTACTTC	CASSEYRTAYEQYF
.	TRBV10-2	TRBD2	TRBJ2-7	TGCGCCAGCAGTGAGGCTAGCGGGGGGCTCTCTTTCTCCTACGAGCAGTACTTC	CASSEASGGLSFSYEQYF
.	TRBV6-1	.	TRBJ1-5	TGTGCCAGCAGTGATAGGGGTCAGCGCAATCAGCCCCAGCATTTT	CASSDRGQRNQPQHF
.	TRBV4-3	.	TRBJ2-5	TGCGCCAGCAGCCCAGGAGAATGGATTAGCGGATACCAAGAGACCCAGTACTTC	CASSPGEWISGYQETQYF
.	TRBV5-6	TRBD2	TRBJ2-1	TGTGCCAGCAGCTCGGGACTAGCAGGGTGGGAGCAGTTCTTC	CASSSGLAGWEQFF
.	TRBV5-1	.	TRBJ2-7	TGCGCCAGCAGACGGGCCATGGACGAGCAGTACTTC	CASRRAMDEQYF
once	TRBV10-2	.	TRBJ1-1	TGCGCCAGCAGTGAGTCGATCCCAGGACATGAAGCTTTCTTT	CASSESIPGHEAFF
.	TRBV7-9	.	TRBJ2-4	TGTGCCAGCAGCTTAGGAGCAGGGATCACCAAAAACATTCAGTACTTC	CASSLGAGITKNIQYF
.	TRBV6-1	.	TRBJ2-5	TGTGCCAGCAGGACAGGCCAAGAGACCCAGTACTTC	CASRTGQETQYF
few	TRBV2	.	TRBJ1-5	TGTGCCAGCAGTGAAAGGGGTGGGAGCAATCAGCCCCAGCATTTT	CASSERGGSNQPQHF
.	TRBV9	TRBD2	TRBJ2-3	TGTGCCAGCAGCGAAACTAGCGGGGGCCTCAGTAGCACAGATACGCAGTATTTT	CASSETSGGLSSTDTQYF
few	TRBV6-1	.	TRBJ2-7	TGTGCCAGCAGTGATACGATAGACCCCTACGAGCAGTACTTC	CASSDTIDPYEQYF
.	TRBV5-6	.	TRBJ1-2	TGTGCCAGCAGCCGGGTACGAACGGGGCAGGCGAGTGGCTACACCTTC	CASSRVRTGQASGYTF
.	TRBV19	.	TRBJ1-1	TGTGCCAGTGGATGGCAGCCGGGGACTGAAGCTTTCTTT	CASGWQPGTEAFF
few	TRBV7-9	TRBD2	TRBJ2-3	TGTGCCAGCAGCTTTCTAGCGGGGGGACTCGCAGATACGCAGTATTTT	CASSFLAGGLADTQYF
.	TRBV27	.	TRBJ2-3	TGTGCCAGCAGTTTATCGGGCAGCCCCGGGAGGCAGTATTTT	CASSLSGSPGRQYF
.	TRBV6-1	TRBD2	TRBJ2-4	TGTGCCAGCAGTGACGGACTAGCGGGGGGAAAAAACATTCAGTACTTC	CASSDGLAGGKNIQYF
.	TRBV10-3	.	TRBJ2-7	TGTGCCATCAGTGAGGGGGGGACTGGAGACTACGAGCAGTACTTC	CAISEGGTGDYEQYF
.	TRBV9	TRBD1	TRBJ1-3	TGTGCCAGCAGCGTCGGACAGGGTACGTTCTCTGGAAACACCATATATTTT	CASSVGQGTFSGNTIYF